A selection of T cell receptor beta chains follows, all from one sample in a study of blood T cell repertoires in COVID-19. Sequencing was performed with immunoSEQ multiplex PCR; in TCRdb, only in-frame clones are kept and a portion is missing. The repertoire includes approximately 250,000 clones, approximately 80% of them detected once, and approximately 9% sits in the top ten. What was sequenced was peripheral blood. These receptor sequences come from a human donor in a cohort sampled during active COVID-19. Each CDR3 is given with its conserved first and last residue. A D gene is named only where the DNA matches it firmly. The size entry is marked missing in some rows and otherwise reads once, few, many or a size class.

clone size,J gene,V gene,D gene,CDR3 protein,CDR3 DNA
.,TRBJ1-1,TRBV12-3/TRBV12-4,TRBD1,CASTPDRGTEAFF,TGTGCCAGCACCCCGGACAGGGGGACTGAAGCTTTCTTT
few,TRBJ1-1,TRBV19,TRBD1,CATRDRRLEAFF,TGTGCCACCCGGGACAGACGATTAGAAGCTTTCTTT
few,TRBJ1-4,TRBV6-5,.,CASSYSTSRGEKLFF,TGTGCCAGCAGTTACTCAACATCCAGGGGTGAAAAACTGTTTTTT
.,TRBJ1-5,TRBV7-8,.,CASSLSSLRNQPQHF,TGTGCCAGCAGCTTATCTTCGCTACGCAATCAGCCCCAGCATTTT
.,TRBJ2-1,TRBV24-1,.,CATSDLQGQYPGCYNEQFF,TGTGCCACCAGTGATTTGCAGGGCCAGTACCCAGGCTGCTACAATGAGCAGTTCTTC
.,TRBJ2-6,TRBV6-1,.,CASSEQQSGANVLTF,TGTGCCAGCAGTGAACAACAGTCTGGGGCCAACGTCCTGACTTTC
once,TRBJ1-5,TRBV7-9,.,CASSAGTGSGSNQPQHF,TGTGCCAGCAGCGCCGGGACCGGGAGCGGGAGCAATCAGCCCCAGCATTTT
once,TRBJ2-7,TRBV20-1,TRBD1,CSASRTGIPGEQYF,TGCAGTGCTAGTCGGACAGGGATTCCGGGTGAGCAGTACTTC
.,TRBJ2-3,TRBV27,.,CASSTTAIATDTQYF,TGTGCCAGCAGTACTACGGCGATAGCCACAGATACGCAGTATTTT
.,TRBJ1-5,TRBV18,TRBD1,CASSSGQGAGQPQHF,TGTGCCAGCTCATCAGGACAGGGGGCAGGTCAGCCCCAGCATTTT
.,TRBJ2-5,TRBV5-1,.,CASSGSSRGETQYF,TGCGCCAGCAGCGGATCCTCCCGGGGGGAGACCCAGTACTTC
.,TRBJ2-5,TRBV4-1,TRBD2,CASSQRSTSGRPLEETQYF,TGCGCCAGCAGCCAACGAAGTACTAGCGGGAGGCCTCTAGAAGAGACCCAGTACTTC
.,TRBJ1-1,TRBV4-1,.,CASRGTGGDKGTEAFF,TGCGCCAGCAGGGGGACGGGGGGGGACAAGGGCACTGAAGCTTTCTTT
.,TRBJ1-5,TRBV12-3/TRBV12-4,.,CASSWQGDQPQHF,TGTGCCAGCAGTTGGCAGGGCGATCAGCCCCAGCATTTT
.,TRBJ1-5,TRBV5-5,.,CASSADISNQPQHF,TGTGCCAGCAGCGCGGACATTAGCAATCAGCCCCAGCATTTT
.,TRBJ1-3,TRBV5-1,.,CASTLQGSGNTIYF,TGCGCCAGCACCCTTCAGGGGTCTGGAAACACCATATATTTT
.,TRBJ2-5,TRBV28,TRBD1,CASSFPGGQGKETQYF,TGTGCCAGCAGTTTCCCAGGTGGACAGGGGAAAGAGACCCAGTACTTC
.,TRBJ1-2,TRBV14,.,CASSLGRTYYTF,TGTGCCAGCAGCCTAGGGAGGACATACTACACCTTC
.,TRBJ2-7,TRBV18,TRBD2,CASSPLGLAGGAGNEQYF,TGTGCCAGCTCACCGTTGGGACTAGCGGGAGGGGCAGGGAACGAGCAGTACTTC
.,TRBJ1-1,TRBV7-9,.,CASSTDRNTEAFF,TGTGCCAGCAGCACCGACAGGAACACTGAAGCTTTCTTT
.,TRBJ1-2,TRBV12-3/TRBV12-4,TRBD1,CASRRTGAYGYTF,TGTGCCAGCAGGAGGACAGGGGCATATGGCTACACCTTC
.,TRBJ2-1,TRBV5-1,TRBD2,CASSDEAGGDEQFF,TGCGCCAGCAGCGACGAGGCGGGAGGGGATGAGCAGTTCTTC
.,TRBJ1-1,TRBV6-1,.,CASSDPGVAEAFF,TGTGCCAGCAGTGACCCTGGTGTAGCTGAAGCTTTCTTT
.,TRBJ2-7,TRBV4-2,TRBD1,CASSQDRGISYEQYF,TGTGCCAGCAGCCAAGACAGGGGGATCTCCTACGAGCAGTACTTC
.,TRBJ1-2,TRBV5-6,.,CASSLEQLYGYTF,TGTGCCAGCAGCTTGGAACAGCTTTATGGCTACACCTTC
.,TRBJ2-2,TRBV7-9,TRBD1,CASSRDRATGELFF,TGTGCCAGCAGCCGGGACAGGGCGACCGGGGAGCTGTTTTTT
.,TRBJ1-5,TRBV2,.,CASSEAQGQPQHF,TGTGCCAGCAGTGAAGCGCAGGGTCAGCCCCAGCATTTT
.,TRBJ2-7,TRBV5-1,.,CASTLESPYEQYF,TGCGCCAGCACCCTCGAAAGCCCCTACGAGCAGTACTTC
.,TRBJ1-1,TRBV2,TRBD1,CASRGQMNTEAFF,TGTGCCAGCAGGGGACAGATGAACACTGAAGCTTTCTTT
.,TRBJ2-5,TRBV6-6,.,CASSWQQETQYF,TGTGCCAGCAGTTGGCAACAAGAGACCCAGTACTTC
.,TRBJ1-5,TRBV27,.,CASSKRSGGYTNQPQHF,TGTGCCAGCAGTAAACGCAGTGGGGGCTATACTAATCAGCCCCAGCATTTT
.,TRBJ2-7,TRBV18,.,CASSPGRSSYEQYF,TGTGCCAGCTCACCGGGTAGGAGCTCCTACGAGCAGTACTTC
.,TRBJ1-2,TRBV5-6,.,CASSLSGSYGYTF,TGTGCCAGCAGCTTATCAGGTTCCTATGGCTACACCTTC
.,TRBJ1-6,TRBV5-4,.,CASSPQGTNNSPLHF,TGTGCCAGCAGTCCCCAGGGTACCAATAATTCACCCCTCCACTTT
.,TRBJ2-7,TRBV6-5,TRBD1,CASRKGADRDYEQYF,TGTGCCAGCAGGAAGGGGGCGGACAGAGACTACGAGCAGTACTTC
.,TRBJ2-7,TRBV21-1,.,CARGLAGEHGNYEQYF,TGTGCCAGAGGACTAGCGGGAGAACATGGCAACTACGAGCAGTACTTC
once,TRBJ2-7,TRBV12-3/TRBV12-4,.,CAIKLGRVQYF,TGTGCCATCAAACTAGGTAGGGTGCAGTACTTC
.,TRBJ2-2,TRBV6-5,TRBD2,CASRGTSEAGELFF,TGTGCCAGCAGGGGTACTAGCGAGGCCGGGGAGCTGTTTTTT
.,TRBJ2-3,TRBV6-4,TRBD2,CASKPTGTSLPDTQYF,TGTGCCAGCAAACCCACCGGGACTAGCTTGCCAGATACGCAGTATTTT
once,TRBJ2-3,TRBV19,TRBD2,CASSIGASGGAFSDTQYF,TGTGCCAGTAGTATAGGTGCTAGCGGGGGGGCCTTTTCAGATACGCAGTATTTT
.,TRBJ1-2,TRBV6-1,.,CASSDPRVGETYGYTF,TGTGCCAGCAGTGACCCCAGGGTAGGGGAAACGTATGGCTACACCTTC
.,TRBJ1-6,TRBV6-5,TRBD1,CASSYYRGSPLHF,TGTGCCAGCAGTTATTACAGGGGTTCACCCCTCCACTTT
.,TRBJ1-2,TRBV2,.,CASSEGGRGYGYTF,TGTGCCAGCAGTGAGGGGGGGAGAGGCTATGGCTACACCTTC
.,TRBJ2-7,TRBV9,TRBD1,CASSAGQGTEQYF,TGTGCCAGCAGCGCCGGACAGGGAACCGAGCAGTACTTC